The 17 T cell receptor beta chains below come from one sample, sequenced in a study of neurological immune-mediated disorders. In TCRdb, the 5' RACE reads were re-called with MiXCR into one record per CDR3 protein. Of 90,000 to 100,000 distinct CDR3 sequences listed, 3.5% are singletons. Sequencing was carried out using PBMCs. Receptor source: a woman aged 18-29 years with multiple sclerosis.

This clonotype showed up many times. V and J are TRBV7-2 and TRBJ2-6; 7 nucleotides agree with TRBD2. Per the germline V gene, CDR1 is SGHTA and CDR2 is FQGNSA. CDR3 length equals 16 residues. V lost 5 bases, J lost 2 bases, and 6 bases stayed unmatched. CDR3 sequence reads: CASSPPGGAGANVLTF. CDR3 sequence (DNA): TGTGCCAGCAGCCCCCCGGGGGGTGCTGGGGCCAACGTCCTGACTTTC. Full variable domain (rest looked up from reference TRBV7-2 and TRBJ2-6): GAGVSQSPSNKVTEKGKDVELRCDPISGHTALYWYRQSLGQGLEFLIYFQGNSAPDKSGLPSDRFSAERTGGSVSTLTIQRTQQEDSAVYLCASSPPGGAGANVLTFGAGSRLTVL.

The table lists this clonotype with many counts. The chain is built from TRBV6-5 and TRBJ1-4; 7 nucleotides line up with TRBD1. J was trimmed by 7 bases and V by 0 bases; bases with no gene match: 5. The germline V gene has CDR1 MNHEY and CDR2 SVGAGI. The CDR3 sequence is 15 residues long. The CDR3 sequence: CASSYSSRGGEKLFF. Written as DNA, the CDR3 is TGTGCCAGCAGTTACTCGTCCAGGGGGGGTGAAAAACTGTTTTTT.

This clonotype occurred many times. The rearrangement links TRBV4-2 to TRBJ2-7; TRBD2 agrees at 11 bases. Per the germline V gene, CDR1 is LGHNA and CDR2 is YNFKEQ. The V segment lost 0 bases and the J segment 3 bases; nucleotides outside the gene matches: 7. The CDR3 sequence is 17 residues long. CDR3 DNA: TGTGCCAGCAGCCAAGATAGCGGGACTAGCGGACTCTACGAGCAGTACTTC. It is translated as CASSQDSGTSGLYEQYF.

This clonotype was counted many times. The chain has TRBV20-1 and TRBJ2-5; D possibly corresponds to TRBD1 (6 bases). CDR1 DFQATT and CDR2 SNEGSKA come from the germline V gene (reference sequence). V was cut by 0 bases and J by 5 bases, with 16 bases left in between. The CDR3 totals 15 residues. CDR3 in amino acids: CSARDWGQGDETQYF. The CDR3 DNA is TGCAGTGCTAGAGATTGGGGGCAGGGTGACGAGACCCAGTACTTC.

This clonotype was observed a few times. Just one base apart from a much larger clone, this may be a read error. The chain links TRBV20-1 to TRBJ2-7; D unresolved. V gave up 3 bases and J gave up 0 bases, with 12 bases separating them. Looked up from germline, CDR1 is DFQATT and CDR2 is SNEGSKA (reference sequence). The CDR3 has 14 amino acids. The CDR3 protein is CSASKGITSYEQYF. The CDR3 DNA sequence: TGCAGTGCTAGCAAGGGAATAACCTCCTACGAGCAGTACTTC.

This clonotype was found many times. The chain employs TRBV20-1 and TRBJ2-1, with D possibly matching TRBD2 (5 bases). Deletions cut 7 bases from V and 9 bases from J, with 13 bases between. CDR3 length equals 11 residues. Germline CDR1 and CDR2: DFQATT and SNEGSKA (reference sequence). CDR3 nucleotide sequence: TGCAGTGGAACTAGATTGGCTGAGCAGTTCTTC. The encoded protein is CSGTRLAEQFF.

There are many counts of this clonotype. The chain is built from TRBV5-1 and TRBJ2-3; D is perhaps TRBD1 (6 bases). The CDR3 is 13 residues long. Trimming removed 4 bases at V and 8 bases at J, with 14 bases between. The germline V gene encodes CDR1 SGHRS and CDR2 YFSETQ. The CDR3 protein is CASSVETGATQYF. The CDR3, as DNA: TGCGCCAGCAGCGTAGAGACAGGCGCTACGCAGTATTTT.

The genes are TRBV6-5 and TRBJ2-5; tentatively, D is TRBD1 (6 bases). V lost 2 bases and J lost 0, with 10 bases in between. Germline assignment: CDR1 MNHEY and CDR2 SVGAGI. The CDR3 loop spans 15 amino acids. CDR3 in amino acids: CASSYGGVYQETQYF. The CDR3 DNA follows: TGTGCCAGCAGTTACGGGGGCGTGTACCAAGAGACCCAGTACTTC.

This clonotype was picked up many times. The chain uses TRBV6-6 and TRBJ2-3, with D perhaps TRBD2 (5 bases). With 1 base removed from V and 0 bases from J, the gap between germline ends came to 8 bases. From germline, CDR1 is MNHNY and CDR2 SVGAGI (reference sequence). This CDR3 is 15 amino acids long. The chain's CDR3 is CASSYWSGSTDTQYF. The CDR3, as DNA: TGTGCCAGCAGTTACTGGTCGGGGAGCACAGATACGCAGTATTTT.

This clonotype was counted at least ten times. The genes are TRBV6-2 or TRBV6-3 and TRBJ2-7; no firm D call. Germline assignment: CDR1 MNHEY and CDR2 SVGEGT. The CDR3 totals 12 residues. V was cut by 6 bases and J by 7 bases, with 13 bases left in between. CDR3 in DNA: TGTGCCAGCAGATATGACGGGCCGGAGCAGTACTTC. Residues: CASRYDGPEQYF.

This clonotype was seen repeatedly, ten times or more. The CDR3 DNA reads as TGCGCCAGCAGCCAGGGACTACGGGATGAAAAACTGTTTTTT. Its protein is CASSQGLRDEKLFF. The chain is built from TRBV4-1 and TRBJ1-4; a possible D gene is TRBD1 (5 bases). Trimming cost V 3 bases and J 6 bases, with 11 bases left between them. The CDR3 contains 14 residues. Germline values: CDR1 MGHRA, CDR2 YSYEKL.

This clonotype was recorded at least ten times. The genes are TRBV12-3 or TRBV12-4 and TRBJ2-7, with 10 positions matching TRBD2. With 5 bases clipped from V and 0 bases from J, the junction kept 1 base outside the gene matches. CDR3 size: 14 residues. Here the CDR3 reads CASSRTSGSYEQYF. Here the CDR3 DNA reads TGTGCCAGCAGTCGGACTAGCGGCTCCTACGAGCAGTACTTC.

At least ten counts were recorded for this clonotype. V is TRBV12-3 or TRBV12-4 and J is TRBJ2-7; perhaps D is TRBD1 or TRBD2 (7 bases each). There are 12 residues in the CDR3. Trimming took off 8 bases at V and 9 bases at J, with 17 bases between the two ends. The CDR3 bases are TGTGCCAGCGGTTGGGGGGGGACAGCGCAGTACTTC. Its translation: CASGWGGTAQYF.

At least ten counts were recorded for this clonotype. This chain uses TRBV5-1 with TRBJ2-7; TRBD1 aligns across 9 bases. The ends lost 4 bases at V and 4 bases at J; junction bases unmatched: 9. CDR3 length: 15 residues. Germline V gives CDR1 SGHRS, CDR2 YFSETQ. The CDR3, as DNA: TGCGCCAGCAGCCAAACCGGGACAGGGATTTACGAGCAGTACTTC. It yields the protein CASSQTGTGIYEQYF.

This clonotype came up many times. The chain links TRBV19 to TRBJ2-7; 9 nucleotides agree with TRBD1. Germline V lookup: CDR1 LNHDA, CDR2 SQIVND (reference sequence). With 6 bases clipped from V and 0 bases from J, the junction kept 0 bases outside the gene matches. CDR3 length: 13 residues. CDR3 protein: CASRQGASYEQYF. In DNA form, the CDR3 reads TGTGCCAGTAGACAGGGGGCCTCCTACGAGCAGTACTTC.

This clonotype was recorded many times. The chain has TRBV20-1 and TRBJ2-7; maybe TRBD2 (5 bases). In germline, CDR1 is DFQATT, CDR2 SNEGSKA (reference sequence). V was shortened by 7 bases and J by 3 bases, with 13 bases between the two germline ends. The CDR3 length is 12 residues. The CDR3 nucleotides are TGCAGTGTCAGCGGAGTGGGCTACGAGCAGTACTTC. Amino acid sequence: CSVSGVGYEQYF.

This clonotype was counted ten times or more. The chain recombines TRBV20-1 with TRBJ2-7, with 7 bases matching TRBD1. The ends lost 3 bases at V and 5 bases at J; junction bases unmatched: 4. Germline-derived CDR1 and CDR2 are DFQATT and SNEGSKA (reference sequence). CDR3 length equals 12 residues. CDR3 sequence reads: CSARQGVNEQYF. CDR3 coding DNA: TGCAGTGCTAGGCAGGGGGTGAACGAGCAGTACTTC.